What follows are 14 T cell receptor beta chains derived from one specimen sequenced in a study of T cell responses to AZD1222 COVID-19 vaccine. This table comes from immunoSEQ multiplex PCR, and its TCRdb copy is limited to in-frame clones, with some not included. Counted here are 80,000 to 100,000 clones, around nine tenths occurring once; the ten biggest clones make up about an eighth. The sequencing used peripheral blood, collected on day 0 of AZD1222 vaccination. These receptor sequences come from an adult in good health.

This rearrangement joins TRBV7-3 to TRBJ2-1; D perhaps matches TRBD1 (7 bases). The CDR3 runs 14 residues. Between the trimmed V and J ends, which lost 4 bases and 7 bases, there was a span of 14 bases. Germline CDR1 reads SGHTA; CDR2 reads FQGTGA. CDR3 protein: CASSSTGDSNEQFF. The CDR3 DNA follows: TGTGCCAGCAGCTCGACGGGGGACAGTAATGAGCAGTTCTTC.

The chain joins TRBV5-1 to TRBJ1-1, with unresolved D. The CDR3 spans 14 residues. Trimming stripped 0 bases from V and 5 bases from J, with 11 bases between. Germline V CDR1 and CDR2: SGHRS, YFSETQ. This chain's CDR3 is CASSLGQAGTEAFF. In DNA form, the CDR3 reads TGCGCCAGCAGCTTGGGCCAGGCGGGGACTGAAGCTTTCTTT. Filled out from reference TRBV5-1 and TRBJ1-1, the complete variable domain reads KAGVTQTPRYLIKTRGQQVTLSCSPISGHRSVSWYQQTPGQGLQFLFEYFSETQRNKGNFPGRFSGRQFSNSRSEMNVSTLELGDSALYLCASSLGQAGTEAFFGQGTRLTVV.

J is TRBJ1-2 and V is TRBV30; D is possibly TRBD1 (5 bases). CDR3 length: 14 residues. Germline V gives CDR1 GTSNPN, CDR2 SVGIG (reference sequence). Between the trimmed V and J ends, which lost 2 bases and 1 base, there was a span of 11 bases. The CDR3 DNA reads TGTGCCTGGAGTATCCTGGGACTTAACTATGGCTACACCTTC. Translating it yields CAWSILGLNYGYTF.

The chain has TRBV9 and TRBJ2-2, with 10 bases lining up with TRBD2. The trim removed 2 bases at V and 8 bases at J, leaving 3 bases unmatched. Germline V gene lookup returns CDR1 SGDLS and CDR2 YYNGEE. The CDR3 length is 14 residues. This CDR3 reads CASSVGTSVGELFF. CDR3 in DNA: TGTGCCAGCAGCGTCGGGACTAGCGTAGGGGAGCTGTTTTTT.

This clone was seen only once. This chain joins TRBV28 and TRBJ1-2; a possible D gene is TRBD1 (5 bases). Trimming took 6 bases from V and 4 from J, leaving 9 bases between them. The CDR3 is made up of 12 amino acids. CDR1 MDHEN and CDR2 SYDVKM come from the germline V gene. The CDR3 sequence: CASRATVYGYTF. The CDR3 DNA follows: TGTGCCAGCAGGGCGACAGTCTATGGCTACACCTTC.

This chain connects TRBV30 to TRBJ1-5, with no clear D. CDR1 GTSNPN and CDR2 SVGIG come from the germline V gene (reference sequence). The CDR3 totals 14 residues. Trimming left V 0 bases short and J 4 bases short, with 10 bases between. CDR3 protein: CAWSVLKENQPQHF. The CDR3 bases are TGTGCCTGGAGTGTACTGAAAGAAAATCAGCCCCAGCATTTT.

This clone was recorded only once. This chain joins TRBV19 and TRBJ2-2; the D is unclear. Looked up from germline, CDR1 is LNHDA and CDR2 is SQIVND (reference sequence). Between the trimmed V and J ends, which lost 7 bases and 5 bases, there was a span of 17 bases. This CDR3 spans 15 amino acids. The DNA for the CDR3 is TGTGCCAGTACCATACTTCCCGGCAGGACCGGGGAGCTGTTTTTT. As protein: CASTILPGRTGELFF.

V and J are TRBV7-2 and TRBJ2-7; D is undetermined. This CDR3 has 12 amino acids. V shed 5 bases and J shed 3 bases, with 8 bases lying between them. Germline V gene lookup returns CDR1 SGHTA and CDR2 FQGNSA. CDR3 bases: TGTGCCAGCAGCCAAACAGACTACGAGCAGTACTTC. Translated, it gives CASSQTDYEQYF.

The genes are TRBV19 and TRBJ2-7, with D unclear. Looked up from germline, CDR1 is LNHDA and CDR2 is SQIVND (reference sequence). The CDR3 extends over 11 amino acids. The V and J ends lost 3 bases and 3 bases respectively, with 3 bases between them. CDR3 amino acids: CASSMGYEQYF. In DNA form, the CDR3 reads TGTGCCAGTAGTATGGGCTACGAGCAGTACTTC.

CDR3 residues: CASRSQGAEEAFF. DNA for the CDR3: TGTGCCAGCAGATCACAGGGGGCAGAGGAAGCTTTCTTT. J is TRBJ1-1 and V is TRBV7-3, with 9 bases fitting TRBD1. The CDR3 sequence is 13 residues long. Looked up from germline, CDR1 is SGHTA and CDR2 is FQGTGA. Trimming at V came to 6 bases and at J to 8 bases, leaving 7 bases not matched to a gene.

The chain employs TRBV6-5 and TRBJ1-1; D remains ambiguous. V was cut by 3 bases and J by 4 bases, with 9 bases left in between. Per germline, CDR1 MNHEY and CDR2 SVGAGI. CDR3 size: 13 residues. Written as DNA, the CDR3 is TGTGCCAGCAGTTATAGGCAGCCCACTGAAGCTTTCTTT. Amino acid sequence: CASSYRQPTEAFF.

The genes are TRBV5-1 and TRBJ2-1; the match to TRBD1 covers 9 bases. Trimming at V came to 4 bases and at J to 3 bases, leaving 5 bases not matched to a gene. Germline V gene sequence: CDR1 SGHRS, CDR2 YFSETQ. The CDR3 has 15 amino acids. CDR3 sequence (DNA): TGCGCCAGCAGCGCCCGGACAGGGGACTACAATGAGCAGTTCTTC. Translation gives CASSARTGDYNEQFF.

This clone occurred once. The CDR3 here is CASLLVGQRNTEAFF. CDR3 in DNA: TGTGCCAGCCTATTAGTCGGACAGAGGAACACTGAAGCTTTCTTT. The genes are TRBV6-5 and TRBJ1-1; D perhaps matches TRBD1 (6 bases). Germline V gene lookup returns CDR1 MNHEY and CDR2 SVGAGI. This CDR3 is 15 amino acids long. With 8 bases removed from V and 1 base from J, the gap between germline ends came to 17 bases.

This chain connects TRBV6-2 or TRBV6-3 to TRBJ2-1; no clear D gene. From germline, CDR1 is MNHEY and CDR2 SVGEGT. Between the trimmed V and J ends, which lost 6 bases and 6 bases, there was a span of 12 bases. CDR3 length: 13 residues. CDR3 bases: TGTGCCAGCAGCCAGACTGCCCCCAATGAGCAGTTCTTC. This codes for CASSQTAPNEQFF.